This TCR beta chain emerged from a study of blood T cell repertoires in COVID-19. Study-wide context: Donors in the United States, Italy and Spain gave samples during acute or convalescent COVID-19.

Study processing details: Nucleated cell counts were estimated from reference gene primer amplification. The repertoire was sequenced with immunoSEQ multiplex PCR; TCRdb's copy has only in-frame clones and lacks some. V, J and clone size were drawn from that table, and D and trimming were deduced from the DNA. The table has some 180,000 clones, about 89% seen once. The V gene lost 6 bases and the J gene lost 8 bases, with 5 bases spanning the gap. Germline V gene data show CDR1 as MDHEN and CDR2 as SYDVKM. This CDR3 region has 10 residues. This clonotype originated in a man aged 35-49 years with acute or convalescent COVID-19. The gene calls are TRBV28 and TRBJ2-1; D not certain. Sequencing input: peripheral blood. The CDR3 protein is CASRSDEQFF. The CDR3 region has the DNA TGTGCCAGCAGATCCGATGAGCAGTTCTTC.